This TCR beta chain was identified in a study of response to subunit inactivated influenza vaccine. This clonotype was seen many times. TCRdb re-called the RT-PCR reads with MiXCR, one entry per CDR3 protein. The sample comprises fewer than 800,000 distinct CDR3 sequences, approximately 14% of which are singletons, and under 14% rests with the top ten. The CDR3 totals 11 residues. Germline V gene sequence: CDR1 SEHNR, CDR2 FQNEAQ (reference sequence). Trimming took off 6 bases at V and 8 bases at J, with 8 bases between the two ends. The specimen was PBMCs from blood, collected roughly 12 days after vaccination. The source of this sequence is a man aged 50-59 years who received an inactivated influenza vaccine. The chain combines TRBV7-9 with TRBJ2-1; D unresolved. The CDR3 loop reads CASSSWDEQFF. The CDR3 region has the DNA TGTGCCAGCAGTTCATGGGATGAGCAGTTCTTC.